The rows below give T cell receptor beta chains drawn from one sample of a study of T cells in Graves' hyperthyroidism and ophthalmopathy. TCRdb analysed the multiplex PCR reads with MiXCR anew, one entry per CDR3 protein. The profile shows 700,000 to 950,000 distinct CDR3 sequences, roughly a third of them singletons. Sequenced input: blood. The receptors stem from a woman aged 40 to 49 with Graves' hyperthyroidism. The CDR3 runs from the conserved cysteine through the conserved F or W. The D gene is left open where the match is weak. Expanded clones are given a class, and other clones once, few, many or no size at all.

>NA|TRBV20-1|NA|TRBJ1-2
TGCAGTGCTACCCGGACTGGGGGCAACGGCTACACCTTC
CSATRTGGNGYTF
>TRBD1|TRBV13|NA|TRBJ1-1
TGTGCCAGCAGCTTAGCAAGGGGGACAGAGCGACCAGAAGCTTTCTTT
CASSLARGTERPEAFF
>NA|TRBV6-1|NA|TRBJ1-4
TGTGCCAGCAGCCAAGAGGCGGGGGCGGATTCCAATGAAAAACTGTTTTTT
CASSQEAGADSNEKLFF
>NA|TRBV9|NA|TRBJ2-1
TGTGCCAGCAGCCCTCCCCTAAATGAGCAGTTCTTC
CASSPPLNEQFF
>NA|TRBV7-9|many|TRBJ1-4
TGTGCCAGCAGCCCCTGGTCGGCAGGGAGGAGGGAAAAACTGTTTTTT
CASSPWSAGRREKLFF
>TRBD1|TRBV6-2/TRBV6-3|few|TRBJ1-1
TGTGCCAGCAAGGACAGGGAAGCTTTCTTT
CASKDREAFF
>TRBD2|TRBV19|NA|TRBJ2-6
TGTGCCAGTAACGCGGGGGTTAACGGGGCCAACGTCCTGACTTTC
CASNAGVNGANVLTF
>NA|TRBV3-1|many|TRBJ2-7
TGTGCCAGCAGCCAAGGCTCCGAGCAGTACTTC
CASSQGSEQYF
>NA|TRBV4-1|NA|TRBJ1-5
TGCGCCAGCAGCCACCTCGGACAGAATCAGCCCCAGCATTTT
CASSHLGQNQPQHF
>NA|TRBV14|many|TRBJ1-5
TGTGCCAGCAGCCAGGGGGGGAGCAATCAGCCCCAGCATTTT
CASSQGGSNQPQHF
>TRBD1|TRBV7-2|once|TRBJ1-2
TGTGCCAGCAGTCCACAGGGGGCTTCGTACTATGGCTACACCTTC
CASSPQGASYYGYTF
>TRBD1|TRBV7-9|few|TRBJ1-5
TGTGCCAGCAGCCGGGACAGCAAAATCTCCGGTAGCAATCAGCCCCAGCATTTT
CASSRDSKISGSNQPQHF
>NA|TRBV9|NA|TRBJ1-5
TGTGCCAGCAGCGTAGCCGCAGGGGAGCATCAGCCCCAGCATTTT
CASSVAAGEHQPQHF
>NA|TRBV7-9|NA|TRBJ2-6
TGTGCCAGCAGCCATAGGGCTGGGGCCAACGTCCTGACTTTC
CASSHRAGANVLTF
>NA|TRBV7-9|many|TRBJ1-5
TGTGCCAGCAGCCCCCAAGGACAGAGCAATCAGCCCCAGCATTTT
CASSPQGQSNQPQHF
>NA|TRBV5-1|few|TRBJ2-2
TGCGCCAGCAGCTTGGTTTCGGGGATTAGCACCGGGGAGCTGTTTTTT
CASSLVSGISTGELFF
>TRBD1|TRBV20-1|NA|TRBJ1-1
TGCAGTGCCCGCCGGGGACAGGGGACTGAAGCTTTCTTT
CSARRGQGTEAFF
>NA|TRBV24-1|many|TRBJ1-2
TGTGCCACCAGTGTTGGGGGCGCTAAAGGCTACACCTTC
CATSVGGAKGYTF
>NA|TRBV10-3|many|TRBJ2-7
TGTGCCATCAGTTCCCATTCCATGCGGTTGTACGAGCAGTACTTC
CAISSHSMRLYEQYF
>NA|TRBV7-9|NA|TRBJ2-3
TGTGCCAGCAGCGACCTAGCCTATACGCAGTATTTT
CASSDLAYTQYF
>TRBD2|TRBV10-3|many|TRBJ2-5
TGTGCCATCAGTGAGTCGATCGGGAGGGGACAAGAGACCCAGTACTTC
CAISESIGRGQETQYF
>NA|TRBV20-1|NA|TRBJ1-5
TGCAGTGCTAGTATGTTCGACAATCAGCCCCAGCATTTT
CSASMFDNQPQHF
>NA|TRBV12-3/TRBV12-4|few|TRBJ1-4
TGTGCCAGCAGTTTTGGCACCCCCGGGAGGGCCCGGGAAAAACTGTTTTTT
CASSFGTPGRAREKLFF
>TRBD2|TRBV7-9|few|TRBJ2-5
TGTGCCAGCAGCCCGATTTCTAGCGGGAGCAAGACCCAGTACTTC
CASSPISSGSKTQYF
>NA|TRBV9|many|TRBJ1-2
TGTGCCAGCACGGGGACCGACTACACCTTC
CASTGTDYTF
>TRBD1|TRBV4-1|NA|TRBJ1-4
TGCGCCAGCAGCCACACAGGGGGGGTTGAAAAACTGTTTTTT
CASSHTGGVEKLFF
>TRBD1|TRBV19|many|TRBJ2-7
TGTGCCAGCCTGGACAGGAGAATCTACGAGCAGTACTTC
CASLDRRIYEQYF
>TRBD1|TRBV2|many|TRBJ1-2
TGTGCCAGCAGGGGAGGGACAGGGCGAGTGGATGGCTACACCTTC
CASRGGTGRVDGYTF